This T cell receptor beta chain was recovered during a study of cytomegalovirus exposure and HLA in healthy donors. PCR amplification relied on 60 Vbeta primers (plus 13 Jbeta primers). Clones were read by immunoSEQ multiplex PCR, and TCRdb kept only the in-frame ones, dropping some. This sample has 110,000 or so clones, with about 81% found just once. Germline V CDR1 and CDR2: SGDLS, YYNGEE. V dropped 1 base and J dropped 0 bases, with 7 bases sitting between them. The CDR3 is 15 amino acids. The source material was PBMCs. The chain links TRBV9 to TRBJ1-4, with D perhaps TRBD1 (6 bases). The sequence was obtained from a middle-aged man in good health and CMV-seronegative. The CDR3 DNA reads TGTGCCAGCAGCGTACAGGGGACAACTAATGAAAAACTGTTTTTT. Protein: CASSVQGTTNEKLFF.